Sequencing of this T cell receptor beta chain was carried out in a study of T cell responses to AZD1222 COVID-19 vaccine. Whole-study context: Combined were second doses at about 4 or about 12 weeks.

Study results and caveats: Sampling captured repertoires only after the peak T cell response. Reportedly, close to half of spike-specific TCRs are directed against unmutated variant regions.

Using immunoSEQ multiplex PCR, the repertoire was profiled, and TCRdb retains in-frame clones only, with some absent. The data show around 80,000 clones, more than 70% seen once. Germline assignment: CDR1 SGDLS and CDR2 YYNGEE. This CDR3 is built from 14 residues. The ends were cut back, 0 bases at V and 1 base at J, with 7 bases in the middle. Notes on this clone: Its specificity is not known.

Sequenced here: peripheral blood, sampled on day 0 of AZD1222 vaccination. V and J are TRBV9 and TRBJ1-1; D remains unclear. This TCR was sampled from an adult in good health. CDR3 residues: CASSVGVGNTEAFF. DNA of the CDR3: TGTGCCAGCAGCGTAGGAGTGGGGAACACTGAAGCTTTCTTT.